This T cell receptor beta chain originates from a study of blood T cells in healthy people across ages. Study-wide points: Investigators treated diversity estimates from one million T cells as underestimates. TCR beta diversity tracked closely with naive T cell percentage.

On this clonotype: The antigen is not known.

Researchers isolated at least 6 million PBMCs per sample. A second roughly 6 to 12 cycle PCR used barcoded and J-beta primers. TCRdb re-called the 5' RACE reads through MiXCR, storing one row per CDR3 protein. The sample includes some 880,000 distinct CDR3 sequences, approximately 35% of them seen just once. The V and J ends lost 1 base and 0 bases respectively, with 4 bases between them. The CDR3 is made up of 14 amino acids. The TCR comes from a man between 18 and 29 years old in good health. The chain is built from TRBV12-3 or TRBV12-4 and TRBJ1-3; D remains ambiguous. Source material: blood. CDR3 sequence reads: CASSLEVSGNTIYF. The CDR3 bases are TGTGCCAGCAGTTTAGAAGTCTCTGGAAACACCATATATTTT.